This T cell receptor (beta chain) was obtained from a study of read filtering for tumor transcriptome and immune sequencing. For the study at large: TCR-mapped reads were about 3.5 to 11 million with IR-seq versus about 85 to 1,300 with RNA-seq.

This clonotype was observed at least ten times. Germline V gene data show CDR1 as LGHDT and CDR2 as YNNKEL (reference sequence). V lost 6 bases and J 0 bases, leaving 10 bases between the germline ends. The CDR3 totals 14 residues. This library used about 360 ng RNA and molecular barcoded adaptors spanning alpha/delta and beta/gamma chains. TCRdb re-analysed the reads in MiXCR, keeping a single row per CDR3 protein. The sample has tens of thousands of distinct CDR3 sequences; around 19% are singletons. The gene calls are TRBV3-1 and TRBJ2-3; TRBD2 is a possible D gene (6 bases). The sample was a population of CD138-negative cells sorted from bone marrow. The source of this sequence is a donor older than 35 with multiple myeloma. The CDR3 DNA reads TGTGCCAGCAGACTCGGGACTAGCACAGATACGCAGTATTTT. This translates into CASRLGTSTDTQYF.